One and the same sample provided the 11 T cell receptor beta chains below, sequenced in a study of T-cell memory formation after mild COVID-19. TCRdb processed the 5' RACE reads anew with MiXCR; each CDR3 protein has one entry. The table shows tens of thousands of distinct CDR3 sequences, with 13% occurring only once. The specimen sequenced was PBMCs or a T cell subset sorted from them (not recorded which). The source of these receptors is an adult woman who had mild COVID-19 (a few samples of this study predate the infection). Cell type and time point are not known.

The chain recombines TRBV24-1 with TRBJ2-2; D ambiguous. This CDR3 spans 15 amino acids. Germline V gene lookup returns CDR1 KGHDR and CDR2 SFDVKD. Trimming stripped 3 bases from V and 5 bases from J, with 12 bases between. The CDR3 sequence is CATSDPTTETGELFF. As DNA, the CDR3 is TGTGCCACCAGTGATCCTACTACAGAAACCGGGGAGCTGTTTTTT.

The chain couples TRBV28 to TRBJ2-7, with 10 bases fitting TRBD1. The CDR3 is 17 residues long. Trimming cost V 6 bases and J 0 bases; bases outside gene matches: 11. Germline lookup yields CDR1 MDHEN and CDR2 SYDVKM. The CDR3 sequence is CASRPPGQGRSSYEQYF. The CDR3 DNA follows: TGTGCCAGCAGGCCACCGGGACAGGGGCGAAGCTCCTACGAGCAGTACTTC.

This clonotype was counted many times. The V and J genes are TRBV6-5 and TRBJ2-1, with unresolved D. V was trimmed by 2 bases and J by 5 bases, leaving 13 bases between them. Germline V gives CDR1 MNHEY, CDR2 SVGAGI. This CDR3 spans 15 amino acids. The CDR3 loop reads CASSYRPHGDNEQFF. The CDR3 DNA is TGTGCCAGCAGTTACCGGCCCCATGGGGACAATGAGCAGTTCTTC.

This clonotype occurred many times. This chain uses TRBV29-1 with TRBJ2-7, with 7 bases matching TRBD1. V gave up 4 bases and J gave up 0 bases; unmatched junction bases: 3. Per the germline V gene, CDR1 is SQVTM and CDR2 is ANQGSEA. CDR3 size: 13 residues. The CDR3 region has the DNA TGCAGCGTTGCAGGGGGTAGCTCCTACGAGCAGTACTTC. This codes for CSVAGGSSYEQYF.

This clonotype was detected many times. This chain links TRBV7-9 with TRBJ2-1, with a tentative D call TRBD2 (6 bases). Germline V gene lookup returns CDR1 SEHNR and CDR2 FQNEAQ (reference sequence). The CDR3 loop spans 13 amino acids. Trimming stripped 0 bases from V and 8 bases from J, with 8 bases between. As DNA, the CDR3 is TGTGCCAGCAGCTTAGCGCGGGGAGATGAGCAGTTCTTC. Its translation: CASSLARGDEQFF.

In this sample, this clonotype turned up a few times. The genes are TRBV5-1 and TRBJ2-1; D is unclear. The CDR3 is 15 amino acids. Per the germline V gene, CDR1 is SGHRS and CDR2 is YFSETQ. V lost 0 bases to trimming and J lost 0 bases, with 7 bases between them. In DNA form, the CDR3 reads TGCGCCAGCAGCTTGGAGCATAGCTCCTACAATGAGCAGTTCTTC. Translating it yields CASSLEHSSYNEQFF. Drawing the rest from reference TRBV5-1 and TRBJ2-1, the complete variable domain is KAGVTQTPRYLIKTRGQQVTLSCSPISGHRSVSWYQQTPGQGLQFLFEYFSETQRNKGNFPGRFSGRQFSNSRSEMNVSTLELGDSALYLCASSLEHSSYNEQFFGPGTRLTVL.

This clonotype has ten or more counts. J is TRBJ2-7 and V is TRBV6-6; perhaps D is TRBD1 or TRBD2 (5 bases each). This CDR3 comprises 16 residues. V was trimmed by 2 bases and J by 0 bases, leaving 14 bases between them. Germline V lookup: CDR1 MNHNY, CDR2 SVGAGI (reference sequence). The CDR3 loop is CASSYGELRGSYEQYF. The CDR3 DNA follows: TGTGCCAGCAGTTACGGGGAATTGAGGGGCTCCTACGAGCAGTACTTC.

This clonotype was detected only once. The V gene is TRBV3-1, the J gene TRBJ2-7; 8 bases match TRBD2. CDR1 and CDR2 (germline): LGHDT, YNNKEL (reference sequence). The CDR3 contains 14 residues. The J segment lost 6 bases and the V segment lost 4 bases, leaving 8 bases of the junction unmatched. In nucleotides, the CDR3 is TGTGCCAGCAGCCCGGGGGGGCGCGCCTCCGAGCAGTACTTC. The encoded protein is CASSPGGRASEQYF.

The V and J genes are TRBV7-9 and TRBJ2-7, with 8 bases identical to TRBD2. Trimming took 4 bases from V and 4 from J; bases not matched to a gene: 6. Germline lookup yields CDR1 SEHNR and CDR2 FQNEAQ (reference sequence). This CDR3 region has 14 residues. The CDR3 reads CASSSMRGAYEQYF. As DNA, the CDR3 is TGTGCCAGCAGCTCTATGCGGGGGGCGTACGAGCAGTACTTC.

The gene calls are TRBV6-2 or TRBV6-3 and TRBJ2-7; possibly TRBD1 for D (5 bases). Germline assignment: CDR1 MNHEY and CDR2 SVGEGT. The V end lost 6 bases, the J end lost 2 bases, and 17 bases lay between the germline ends. CDR3 size: 15 residues. The CDR3 reads CASSPVARVAYEQYF. Written as DNA, the CDR3 is TGTGCCAGCAGCCCCGTAGCCAGGGTGGCCTACGAGCAGTACTTC.

This clonotype was counted a few times. The V call is TRBV24-1, the J call TRBJ2-5, with D possibly being TRBD1 (6 bases). CDR1 and CDR2 from the germline V gene are KGHDR and SFDVKD. The CDR3 is 14 residues long. V was clipped by 7 bases and J by 4 bases, with 15 bases between them. For the CDR3, the DNA is TGTGCCACCAGCACCAGGGGAATGGGAGAGACCCAGTACTTC. Amino acid sequence: CATSTRGMGETQYF.